This T cell receptor (beta chain) comes out of a study of shared clonotypes between healthy human individuals. Study details: There were three CD4 naive, three CD4 memory, two CD8 naive and one CD8 memory plates per donor. General study points: Shared clonotypes across all four donors exceeded non-shared ones in generation probability.

Genomic DNA per cell subset filled all wells of several immunoSEQ plates. This table comes from immunoSEQ multiplex PCR, and its TCRdb copy is limited to in-frame clones, with some not included. The profile shows some 2.1 million clones, roughly 95% of them singletons. Concerning this clone: As yet, its antigen is unknown.

Terminally differentiated effector memory CD45RA+ cells were excluded from the naive CD8 cells, which were CD45RO-negative and positively selected for CCR7. The source material was naive CD8+ T cells sorted from blood. The TCR comes from a man younger than 35 in good health.

The CDR3 DNA follows: TGTGCCCAAAGCGGACCGATTACCTACGAGCAGTACTTC. This codes for CAQSGPITYEQYF. The V and J genes are TRBV30 and TRBJ2-7; D might be TRBD2 (5 bases). Germline loops: CDR1 GTSNPN, CDR2 SVGIG (reference sequence). The CDR3 sequence is 13 residues long. Between the trimmed V and J ends, which lost 8 bases and 2 bases, there was a span of 16 bases.